This TCR beta chain emerged from a study of OX40 agonist ivuxolimab in advanced cancers. In the study overall: Two cutaneous melanoma patients and one hepatocellular carcinoma patient, three in all, had partial responses. General study findings and limits: In general, CD8+ T cells held more expanded clones than CD4+ did, on average. CD4+ and CD8+ blood T cells expanded clonally by week 6 at 0.1 to 3.0 mg/kg. In a subset of nonresponders, normalized T-cell clonal expansion was also low.

About this clone: The antigen is unknown.

Assay used: immunoSEQ multiplex PCR; TCRdb lists only in-frame clones, some missing. The sample has nearly 70,000 clones, roughly 85% seen once; the top ten hold roughly 8.6%. The CDR3 runs 14 residues. CDR1 SGHTA and CDR2 FQGNSA come from the germline V gene. The V and J ends lost 1 base and 1 base respectively, with 7 bases between them. The chain employs TRBV7-2 and TRBJ1-1; D call uncertain. The specimen was CD4+ or CD8+ T cells sorted from blood, collected in a trial of the OX40 agonist ivuxolimab. This TCR was recovered from an adult with an advanced solid tumor such as melanoma, head and neck, liver or kidney cancer. The CDR3 DNA sequence: TGTGCCAGCAGCTTAGTTAGGTGGAACACTGAAGCTTTCTTT. As protein: CASSLVRWNTEAFF.